This T cell receptor (beta chain) was recorded in a study of blood T cell repertoires in COVID-19. This CDR3 is 13 amino acids long. V dropped 6 bases and J dropped 2 bases, with 11 bases sitting between them. Germline V gene sequence: CDR1 SGHRS, CDR2 YFSETQ. TCRdb's copy holds only in-frame clones and misses some; the assay was immunoSEQ multiplex PCR. The table shows around 140,000 clones, with about four fifths occurring only once. The chain uses TRBV5-1 and TRBJ1-1, with unresolved D. The source is a human donor in a cohort sampled during active COVID-19. The specimen was peripheral blood. CDR3 sequence (DNA): TGCGCCAGCACCCTGGAGGGAAACACTGAAGCTTTCTTT. Translated, it gives CASTLEGNTEAFF.